These 18 T cell receptor beta chains originate from one sample sequenced in a study of CD8+ T cells in alopecia areata. Noted treatment: oral pan-JAK inhibitor, 5-10 mg twice daily. Extraction of RNA preceded its reverse transcription into cDNA, which served as the sequencing template. TCRdb keeps only in-frame clones here, not all; method: immunoSEQ multiplex PCR. The table has some 150,000 clones, 58% seen once. The material sequenced was CD4+ T cells sorted from blood, taken at approximately week 61, from a patient treated with tofacitinib. The receptors here all came from a human donor with alopecia areata.

This clone was detected only a few times. The chain joins TRBV30 to TRBJ1-2, with D unresolved. Deletions cut 1 base from V and 4 bases from J, with 7 bases between. Germline V gene lookup returns CDR1 GTSNPN and CDR2 SVGIG (reference sequence). The CDR3 contains 12 residues. CDR3: CAWSDSFYGYTF. The CDR3 nucleotides read TGTGCCTGGAGTGACAGTTTCTATGGCTACACCTTC. The full variable domain, with the rest looked up from reference TRBV30 and TRBJ1-2, is SQTIHQWPATLVQPVGSPLSLECTVEGTSNPNLYWYRQAAGRGLQLLFYSVGIGQISSEVPQNLSASRPQDRQFILSSKKLLLSDSGFYLCAWSDSFYGYTFGSGTRLTVV.

The rearrangement uses TRBV6-6 and TRBJ1-1; no clear D. CDR1 is MNHNY and CDR2 is SVGAGI in the germline V gene (reference sequence). CDR3 length equals 15 residues. V was shortened by 0 bases and J by 1 base, with 9 bases between the two germline ends. DNA of the CDR3: TGTGCCAGCAGTTACTCCCCGACGGCGAACACTGAAGCTTTCTTT. Protein sequence: CASSYSPTANTEAFF.

The chain carries TRBV5-1 and TRBJ1-2, with D uncertain. The germline V gene has CDR1 SGHRS and CDR2 YFSETQ. The CDR3 sequence is 13 residues long. V was pared by 0 bases and J by 3 bases, with 6 bases between. The CDR3 DNA follows: TGCGCCAGCAGCTTGGTACGGGACTATGGCTACACCTTC. Protein: CASSLVRDYGYTF.

CDR3 sequence (DNA): TGTGCCAGCAGCATCGACAGGACCTATGGCTACACCTTC. Its protein product is CASSIDRTYGYTF. This chain links TRBV7-9 with TRBJ1-2; D is possibly TRBD1 (6 bases). V gave up 5 bases and J gave up 4 bases, with 11 bases separating them. Germline V gives CDR1 SEHNR, CDR2 FQNEAQ (reference sequence). The CDR3 sequence is 13 residues long.

This chain joins TRBV15 and TRBJ1-6; no definite D call. The germline CDR1 and CDR2 sequences are LNHNV and YYDKDF (reference sequence). Deletions cut 5 bases from V and 5 bases from J, with 16 bases between. This CDR3 comprises 16 residues. CDR3: CATSPRGRANNSPLHF. In DNA, the CDR3 is TGTGCCACCAGCCCCCGTGGGAGGGCCAATAATTCACCCCTCCACTTT.

The chain recombines TRBV29-1 with TRBJ2-7; 8 nucleotides match TRBD2. Germline-derived CDR1 and CDR2 are SQVTM and ANQGSEA. CDR3 size: 13 residues. V lost 4 bases, J lost 2 bases, and 4 bases stayed unmatched. CDR3 protein: CSVGTSNPYEQYF. DNA for the CDR3: TGCAGCGTTGGGACTAGCAACCCCTACGAGCAGTACTTC.

V is TRBV6-1 and J is TRBJ1-5; 7 bases fit TRBD1. CDR3 length: 13 residues. Germline trimming cut 5 bases from V and 6 bases from J; bases unmatched to any gene: 4. Germline values: CDR1 MNHNS, CDR2 SASEGT. CDR3 sequence reads: CASSPGQLQPQHF. In DNA, the CDR3 is TGTGCCAGCAGTCCGGGACAGCTTCAGCCCCAGCATTTT.

V is TRBV14 and J is TRBJ2-7; D gene uncertain. V shed 1 base and J shed 4 bases, with 8 bases lying between them. Germline values: CDR1 SGHDN, CDR2 FVKESK. There are 13 residues in the CDR3. CDR3 in amino acids: CASSQAAFYEQYF. The CDR3 coding sequence is TGTGCCAGCAGCCAAGCTGCGTTTTACGAGCAGTACTTC. Together with reference TRBV14 and TRBJ2-7, the CDR3 gives the full variable domain: EAGVTQFPSHSVIEKGQTVTLRCDPISGHDNLYWYRRVMGKEIKFLLHFVKESKQDESGMPNNRFLAERTGGTYSTLKVQPAELEDSGVYFCASSQAAFYEQYFGPGTRLTVT.

The V call is TRBV6-5, the J call TRBJ1-5; no clear D. Trimming cost V 5 bases and J 0 bases, with 8 bases left between them. The CDR3 spans 14 residues. Germline V gene data show CDR1 as MNHEY and CDR2 as SVGAGI. The CDR3 protein is CASSELDSNQPQHF. CDR3 sequence (DNA): TGTGCCAGCAGTGAATTGGATAGCAATCAGCCCCAGCATTTT.

The chain recombines TRBV7-8 with TRBJ1-6, with D unclear. The V gene lost 4 bases and the J gene lost 8 bases, with 15 bases spanning the gap. Germline V gene data show CDR1 as SGHVS and CDR2 as FQNEAQ. The CDR3 loop spans 15 amino acids. The CDR3 DNA is TGTGCCAGCAGCTCCCGGATCCTCGGGGATTCACCCCTCCACTTT. Residues: CASSSRILGDSPLHF.

The V gene is TRBV30, the J gene TRBJ2-2; 9 positions match TRBD2. Germline CDR1 is GTSNPN and CDR2 is SVGIG (reference sequence). V dropped 3 bases and J dropped 8; count of bases not matched to a gene: 7. The CDR3 consists of 14 residues. CDR3 amino acids: CAWRQGTSPGELFF. Written as DNA, the CDR3 is TGTGCCTGGAGGCAAGGGACTAGCCCAGGGGAGCTGTTTTTT.

The sample holds a few counts of this clone. The J gene is TRBJ1-2, the V gene TRBV29-1; D is ambiguous. V dropped 5 bases and J dropped 6 bases, with 16 bases sitting between them. Germline CDR1 reads SQVTM; CDR2 reads ANQGSEA. This CDR3 spans 13 amino acids. CDR3 sequence: CSVLRGRRDGYTF. In DNA form, the CDR3 reads TGCAGCGTTCTCAGAGGACGCCGTGATGGCTACACCTTC.

The CDR3 loop reads CASSAQPGAKTEAFF. The DNA for the CDR3 is TGTGCCAGCAGTGCGCAACCAGGGGCTAAGACTGAAGCTTTCTTT. The V gene is TRBV2, the J gene TRBJ1-1, with D possibly being TRBD1 (6 bases). The CDR3 runs to 15 residues. CDR1 is SNHLY, CDR2 FYNNEI, per germline. V lost 4 bases and J lost 5, with 17 bases in between.

The V gene is TRBV7-3, the J gene TRBJ2-1; no reliable D call. The germline gives CDR1 SGHTA, CDR2 FQGTGA. The CDR3 covers 15 residues. V gave up 1 base and J gave up 10 bases, with 17 bases separating them. In DNA, the CDR3 is TGTGCCAGCAGCTTAAACTCCCTGGGGATAGGAGAGCAGTTCTTC. This gives the protein CASSLNSLGIGEQFF.

The chain combines TRBV7-8 with TRBJ2-5, with 9 bases fitting TRBD2. After removal of 1 base from V and 5 bases from J, the junction contained 8 bases not matched to a gene. The CDR3 has 16 amino acids. Germline V gene data show CDR1 as SGHVS and CDR2 as FQNEAQ. Here the CDR3 reads CASSLVIKLAGETQYF. CDR3 bases: TGTGCCAGCAGCTTAGTAATCAAGCTAGCGGGGGAGACCCAGTACTTC.

This rearrangement joins TRBV29-1 to TRBJ1-2, with D hard to call. Trimming took off 6 bases at V and 8 bases at J, with 7 bases between the two ends. The CDR3 loop spans 9 amino acids. Germline CDR1 SQVTM, CDR2 ANQGSEA. The CDR3 sequence: CSVVSGYTF. The CDR3 bases are TGCAGCGTGGTGTCCGGCTACACCTTC.

DNA of the CDR3: TGTGCCAGCAGTTCCCTTGGACAGACGGGCGAGCAGTACTTC. Protein sequence: CASSSLGQTGEQYF. The chain carries TRBV6-5 and TRBJ2-7, with TRBD1 as a possible D gene (6 bases). Per germline, CDR1 MNHEY and CDR2 SVGAGI. The CDR3 has 14 amino acids. Trimming took 4 bases from V and 6 from J, leaving 16 bases between them.

The CDR3, as DNA: TGTGCCTGGGGCCAACCTCCCCCGAACTCCTATAATTCACCCCTCCACTTT. Its translation: CAWGQPPPNSYNSPLHF. The rearrangement joins TRBV30 to TRBJ1-6; D call uncertain. This CDR3 is 17 amino acids long. CDR1 is GTSNPN, CDR2 SVGIG, per germline (reference sequence). V gave up 5 bases and J gave up 0 bases, with 17 bases separating them.